What follows are 24 T cell receptor beta chains derived from one specimen sequenced in a study of T-cell reconstitution after alpha-beta-depleted transplantation in children. TCRbeta library construction was performed incorporating unique molecular identifiers. In TCRdb, the PCR reads were re-called with MiXCR into one record per CDR3 protein. The sample lists about 300,000 distinct CDR3 sequences; 10% were seen once. The material sequenced was PBMCs, taken before TCRalphabeta/CD19-depleted stem cell transplant. The receptors were gathered from a boy younger than two with acute myeloid leukemia, due to receive a stem cell transplant.

This clonotype has a count of ten or more. This rearrangement joins TRBV5-1 to TRBJ2-3; 9 bases line up with TRBD1. V shed 3 bases and J 5 bases; nucleotides not matched to a gene: 7. Per the germline V gene, CDR1 is SGHRS and CDR2 is YFSETQ. The CDR3 totals 15 residues. CDR3 nucleotide sequence: TGCGCCAGCAGCTCGGGACAGGGCGTAGGAGATACGCAGTATTTT. Amino acids: CASSSGQGVGDTQYF.

This clonotype was detected ten times or more. V usage is TRBV12-3 or TRBV12-4 and J usage is TRBJ2-7; 9 bases are shared with TRBD1. The trim removed 6 bases at V and 5 bases at J, leaving 8 bases unmatched. This CDR3 contains 14 residues. Written as DNA, the CDR3 is TGTGCCAGCAGGTCCATGGACAGGGGTGACGAGCAGTACTTC. Its protein product is CASRSMDRGDEQYF.

Ten or more counts support this clonotype. The chain combines TRBV15 with TRBJ1-1, with a tentative D call TRBD1 (6 bases). Deletions cut 6 bases from V and 4 bases from J, with 12 bases between. Germline loops: CDR1 LNHNV, CDR2 YYDKDF (reference sequence). The CDR3 loop spans 13 amino acids. The DNA of the CDR3 is TGTGCCACCAGTGGCCAGGGGACCACTGAAGCTTTCTTT. This encodes CATSGQGTTEAFF.

There are many counts of this clonotype. This rearrangement joins TRBV7-9 to TRBJ2-7; no definite D call. The CDR3 sequence is 14 residues long. CDR1 is SEHNR and CDR2 is FQNEAQ in the germline V gene (reference sequence). V was trimmed by 5 bases and J by 6 bases, leaving 17 bases between them. CDR3 nucleotides: TGTGCCAGCAGCCCCCGTGGAGCTTCTGGCGAGCAGTACTTC. Translated, it gives CASSPRGASGEQYF.

This clonotype appeared many times. CDR3 DNA: TGTGCCAGCAGTCAGGGGGCAGGTGACATTCAGTACTTC. Residues: CASSQGAGDIQYF. The V and J genes are TRBV7-9 and TRBJ2-4; 8 nucleotides match TRBD1. The CDR3 has 13 amino acids. The V gene end was trimmed by 6 bases and the J gene end by 8 bases; junction bases not matched to a gene: 6. CDR1 is SEHNR and CDR2 is FQNEAQ in the germline V gene (reference sequence).

Details on this clonotype: A single base separates this from a much larger clone, so it may be a read error. The CDR3 does not end in the conserved phenylalanine or tryptophan, so this is likely a read error. CDR3 region: CAISENGHTEAFY. DNA for the CDR3: TGTGCCATCAGTGAAAATGGCCACACTGAAGCTTTCTAT. The J gene is TRBJ1-1, the V gene TRBV10-3; D remains ambiguous. V was shortened by 3 bases and J by 3 bases, with 8 bases between the two germline ends. This CDR3 has 13 amino acids. Germline V gene sequence: CDR1 ENHRY, CDR2 SYGVKD.

This clonotype was recorded many times. The V and J genes are TRBV29-1 and TRBJ1-1, with D possibly being TRBD1 (6 bases). Germline V gene sequence: CDR1 SQVTM, CDR2 ANQGSEA. The CDR3 has 10 amino acids. V was shortened by 6 bases and J by 5 bases, with 7 bases between the two germline ends. Here the CDR3 reads CSVGGTEAFF. CDR3 in DNA: TGCAGCGTAGGGGGTACTGAAGCTTTCTTT.

At least ten counts were recorded for this clonotype. The rearrangement joins TRBV24-1 to TRBJ2-1; D is unclear. This CDR3 is built from 11 residues. Germline loops: CDR1 KGHDR, CDR2 SFDVKD. Trimming took 2 bases from V and 8 from J, leaving 3 bases between them. The DNA for the CDR3 is TGTGCCACCAGTGATTCGGATGAGCAGTTCTTC. Encoded protein: CATSDSDEQFF.

This clonotype was observed at least ten times. The CDR3 here is CASSSLPYWTGHSGNTIYF. Written as DNA, the CDR3 is TGTGCCAGCAGTTCCCTCCCCTACTGGACAGGGCACTCTGGAAACACCATATATTTT. J is TRBJ1-3 and V is TRBV27; 8 bases line up with TRBD1. The trim removed 4 bases at V and 0 bases at J, leaving 14 bases unmatched. The CDR3 runs 19 residues. Germline V CDR1 and CDR2: MNHEY, SMNVEV (reference sequence).

There are many counts of this clonotype. The V gene is TRBV28, the J gene TRBJ1-5, with D tentatively TRBD1 (6 bases). Germline loops: CDR1 MDHEN, CDR2 SYDVKM. The CDR3 length is 16 residues. The V and J ends lost 3 bases and 2 bases respectively, with 14 bases between them. The CDR3 spells CASSFHRGHGNQPQHF. The DNA for the CDR3 is TGTGCCAGCAGTTTTCATCGGGGGCACGGCAATCAGCCCCAGCATTTT. Using reference TRBV28 and TRBJ1-5 for the parts outside the CDR3, the full variable domain is DVKVTQSSRYLVKRTGEKVFLECVQDMDHENMFWYRQDPGLGLRLIYFSYDVKMKEKGDIPEGYSVSREKKERFSLILESASTNQTSMYLCASSFHRGHGNQPQHFGDGTRLSIL.

Remarks on this clonotype: This clone may be a read error of a much larger clone one base away. This rearrangement joins TRBV29-1 to TRBJ2-2, with D perhaps TRBD2 (6 bases). Germline loops: CDR1 SQVTM, CDR2 ANQGSEA. This CDR3 comprises 19 residues. CDR3 region: CSAEDWTGRGSKGAGELFF. In nucleotides, the CDR3 is TGCAGCGCTGAAGATTGGACCGGGAGAGGGAGTAAAGGGGCCGGGGAGCTGTTTTTT.

This clonotype appeared many times. J is TRBJ2-1 and V is TRBV11-1; 7 bases agree with TRBD2. J was trimmed by 2 bases and V by 0 bases; bases with no gene match: 10. The CDR3 spans 18 residues. The V gene's germline CDR1 is SGHAT and CDR2 FQDESV (reference sequence). The CDR3 sequence: CASSLASFLAETYNEQFF. The CDR3 nucleotides are TGTGCCAGCAGCTTAGCCTCATTTCTAGCGGAGACCTACAATGAGCAGTTCTTC.

This clonotype appeared many times. One junction end does not reproduce the germline sequence, and a read error may be involved. J is TRBJ2-5 and V is TRBV12-3 or TRBV12-4, with TRBD2 matching over 10 bases. The CDR3 has 14 amino acids. This chain's CDR3 is CASSIAGGQETQYF. CDR3 coding DNA: TGTGCCAGCAGTATAGCGGGGGGTCAAGAGACCCAGTACTTC.

The sample holds many counts of this clonotype. The gene calls are TRBV6-5 and TRBJ1-1; 8 bases match TRBD1. Losses at the gene ends were 2 bases for V and 2 bases for J; bases not matched to a gene: 4. This CDR3 spans 15 amino acids. The germline gives CDR1 MNHEY, CDR2 SVGAGI. DNA of the CDR3: TGTGCCAGCAGTTACCCCCCAGGGGGCAACACTGAAGCTTTCTTT. Its protein is CASSYPPGGNTEAFF.

The rearrangement uses TRBV20-1 and TRBJ1-5; 8 positions match TRBD1. Germline-derived CDR1 and CDR2 are DFQATT and SNEGSKA (reference sequence). The trim removed 5 bases at V and 1 base at J, leaving 19 bases unmatched. This CDR3 is 19 amino acids long. The CDR3 sequence: CSAPRTGGRIRGSNQPQHF. The CDR3 DNA is TGCAGTGCTCCCCGTACAGGGGGAAGGATAAGGGGAAGCAATCAGCCCCAGCATTTT.

This clonotype was observed many times. This rearrangement joins TRBV7-3 to TRBJ2-2; D is unclear. The CDR3 runs 14 residues. V was shortened by 5 bases and J by 1 base, with 8 bases between the two germline ends. CDR1 and CDR2 from the germline V gene are SGHTA and FQGTGA. The CDR3 DNA reads as TGTGCCAGCAGCCCGACATGGAACACCGGGGAGCTGTTTTTT. Residues: CASSPTWNTGELFF.

In this sample, this clonotype turned up many times. The chain links TRBV25-1 to TRBJ2-2, with D possibly matching TRBD1 (5 bases). The CDR3 totals 16 residues. Germline V gene lookup returns CDR1 MGHDK and CDR2 SYGVNS. Trimming cost V 7 bases and J 0 bases, with 15 bases left between them. CDR3 region: CASIPTDNANTGELFF. DNA for the CDR3: TGTGCCAGCATCCCCACGGACAACGCGAACACCGGGGAGCTGTTTTTT.

This sequence joins TRBV20-1 and TRBJ2-7, with D possibly matching TRBD2 (5 bases). The germline CDR1 and CDR2 sequences are DFQATT and SNEGSKA (reference sequence). V lost 2 bases and J lost 0, with 11 bases in between. The CDR3 is 14 amino acids. CDR3 coding DNA: TGCAGTGCTAGACAAACCGGGGTCTCCTACGAGCAGTACTTC. Its translation is CSARQTGVSYEQYF.

This chain links TRBV27 with TRBJ2-2, with 7 bases matching TRBD1. CDR1 is MNHEY, CDR2 SMNVEV, per germline (reference sequence). CDR3 length: 15 amino acids. After removal of 5 bases from V and 5 bases from J, the junction contained 8 bases not matched to a gene. The CDR3 region has the DNA TGTGCCAGCAGTCCTCCGGGACAGATTACCGGGGAGCTGTTTTTT. Protein product: CASSPPGQITGELFF.

This clonotype was observed many times. The rearrangement uses TRBV5-6 and TRBJ1-3; D is possibly TRBD1 (6 bases). The CDR3 extends over 14 amino acids. V was trimmed by 0 bases and J by 8 bases, leaving 12 bases between them. The germline CDR1 and CDR2 sequences are SGHDT and YYEEEE. CDR3 amino acids: CASSLGQELDTIYF. The CDR3 bases are TGTGCCAGCAGCTTGGGACAGGAATTGGACACCATATATTTT.

This clonotype was picked up many times. This chain uses TRBV5-1 with TRBJ2-2, with no clear D. Per germline, CDR1 SGHRS and CDR2 YFSETQ. The CDR3 is 12 amino acids. V shed 3 bases and J shed 0 bases, with 0 bases lying between them. The CDR3, as DNA: TGCGCCAGCAGCTCGAACACCGGGGAGCTGTTTTTT. Residues: CASSSNTGELFF.

This clonotype was seen at least ten times. The V gene is TRBV9, the J gene TRBJ1-3; D is possibly TRBD1 (6 bases). The germline gives CDR1 SGDLS, CDR2 YYNGEE. The CDR3 totals 17 residues. The germline V and J ends were trimmed by 0 bases and 0 bases, with 13 bases remaining between them. The CDR3 coding sequence is TGTGCCAGCAGCGTAGCGGGCAGGGGTAGCTCTGGAAACACCATATATTTT. It specifies CASSVAGRGSSGNTIYF.

This clonotype was detected many times. V is TRBV7-2 and J is TRBJ2-5; maybe TRBD1 (5 bases). V lost 7 bases to trimming and J lost 6 bases, with 15 bases between them. This CDR3 is built from 13 residues. Germline lookup yields CDR1 SGHTA and CDR2 FQGNSA. The CDR3 spells CASTEVRTKTQYF. The CDR3 coding sequence is TGTGCCAGCACTGAGGTGCGGACAAAGACCCAGTACTTC. The full variable domain, rest sourced from reference TRBV7-2 and TRBJ2-5, is GAGVSQSPSNKVTEKGKDVELRCDPISGHTALYWYRQSLGQGLEFLIYFQGNSAPDKSGLPSDRFSAERTGGSVSTLTIQRTQQEDSAVYLCASTEVRTKTQYFGPGTRLLVL.

CDR3 region: CASSSPQHTEAFF. DNA for the CDR3: TGTGCCAGCAGTTCACCACAGCACACTGAAGCTTTCTTT. V and J are TRBV12-3 or TRBV12-4 and TRBJ1-1, with D uncertain. This CDR3 is 13 amino acids long. Trimming removed 4 bases at V and 3 bases at J, with 9 bases between.